Detailed here is one T cell receptor beta chain. As yet, its antigen is unknown. This entry belongs to a study of beta chain features in type 1 diabetes. The study, taken as a whole, reports: Moderately but significantly shorter TCRB CDR3s were found in Type 1 diabetes patients in all four CD4+ subsets.

TCRB transcripts that were expressed got sequenced, as all of the isolated RNA had been reverse transcribed. Assay used: immunoSEQ multiplex PCR; TCRdb lists only in-frame clones, some missing. Of roughly 730,000 clones listed, 10% to 15% are singletons. The CDR3 covers 11 residues. From germline, CDR1 is SGHNT and CDR2 YENEEA. V was clipped by 7 bases and J by 7 bases, with 10 bases between them. Sequences were obtained from naive CD4+ T cells from blood. The V gene is TRBV11-3, the J gene TRBJ2-5; D gene uncertain. The source is a man aged 18 to 30 with type 1 diabetes. CDR3 loop: CASTTTGTQYF. The CDR3 DNA reads as TGTGCCAGCACCACAACCGGGACCCAGTACTTC.